Here is one TCR beta chain with its context. Its antigen is undetermined. The CDR3 runs 18 residues. Per germline, CDR1 SGHTA and CDR2 FQGNSA. Trimming removed 4 bases from V and 4 bases from J; junction bases left unmatched: 15. Generated by immunoSEQ multiplex PCR, the TCRdb table keeps only in-frame clones and is missing some. This table has more than 250,000 clones, just over 90% appearing once. The entry originates in a study of T cell responses to AZD1222 COVID-19 vaccine. Background on the study: Pooling was applied to second doses at about 4 or about 12 weeks. Overall study findings and caveats: The breadth and depth of Spike-specific TCRs increased once two AZD1222 doses had been given. Unmutated regions of variants are reportedly targeted by nearly half of spike-specific TCRs. Females made up more of the donors, who were largely white British, and clonal diversity may have come out too low.

This sequence was found in an adult in good health. Source: peripheral blood, taken on day 0 of AZD1222 vaccination. The chain links TRBV7-2 to TRBJ2-5, with 10 nucleotides matching TRBD2. CDR3 amino acids: CASSSPSGRDGSGETQYF. The CDR3 coding sequence is TGTGCCAGCAGCTCGCCTAGCGGGAGAGACGGGTCGGGAGAGACCCAGTACTTC.